This T cell receptor beta chain was recovered during a study of blood T cell repertoires in COVID-19. The protocol was immunoSEQ multiplex PCR, while the TCRdb copy is restricted to in-frame clones and leaves out a portion. The sample has some 350,000 clones; about 90% are singletons. V gave up 4 bases and J gave up 0 bases; unmatched junction bases: 2. The V gene's germline CDR1 is SQVTM and CDR2 ANQGSEA. This CDR3 comprises 15 residues. The receptor's source is a man younger than 40 who had recovered from COVID-19. The V gene is TRBV29-1, the J gene TRBJ2-7; 14 positions agree with TRBD2. Source material: PBMCs or T cells enriched from blood (not recorded which). The CDR3 bases are TGCAGCGTTGTGGGGACTAGCGGGGGCTCCTACGAGCAGTACTTC. Amino acid sequence: CSVVGTSGGSYEQYF.